This T cell receptor beta chain was sequenced during a study of cytomegalovirus exposure and HLA in healthy donors. About the research overall: Early on, a data release was issued that held approximately 78 million unique TCRs from HLA-typed donors.

As regards this clone: Its antigen remains unknown.

The germline CDR1 and CDR2 sequences are SGHRS and YFSETQ. The CDR3 has 11 amino acids. Deletions cut 4 bases from V and 5 bases from J, with 5 bases between. With 60 Vbeta and 13 Jbeta primers, the PCR was carried out. TCRdb keeps only in-frame clones here, not all; method: immunoSEQ multiplex PCR. Of 120,000 or so clones detected, 80% to 85% appear once; the ten largest clones hold over 1%. Study conclusions and caveats: The investigators catalogued 164 TCR beta chains as cytomegalovirus-associated. Later analysis suggested most CMV-associated TCR beta chains were HLA-restricted. Association of approximately 18,000 TCR beta sequences with HLA alleles was found at 0.05 false discovery rate in a later analysis.

The TCR comes from a human donor in good health. Material for sequencing was PBMCs. The V call is TRBV5-1, the J call TRBJ2-3; D unclear. CDR3 nucleotide sequence: TGCGCCAGCAGCGCAGGAGATACGCAGTATTTT. Translated, it gives CASSAGDTQYF.